This T cell receptor (beta chain) derives from a study of blood T cells in healthy people across ages. Overall study results and limits: More naive CD4+ cells and higher diversity marked long-lived donors relative to aged donors.

Individuals who donated were healthy Caucasians from Russia aged about 6 to 95. Extracted total RNA amounted to at least 5.5 micrograms for each sample. Trimming removed 5 bases from V and 7 bases from J, with 13 bases in between. The CDR3 runs 13 residues. Germline V gene data show CDR1 as SGHKS and CDR2 as YYEKEE (reference sequence). The authors ran a second PCR of roughly 7 to 11 cycles using a sample-barcoded 5' primer and a J-beta primer mix. A single record per CDR3 protein comes from TCRdb applying MiXCR to the 5' RACE reads. The sample yields roughly 800,000 distinct CDR3 sequences, 20% to 30% seen once. Worth noting for this clonotype: Its antigen is not known.

These data are also associated with another study on T cells of mothers and their children. As reported in that work: In this cohort, donors were three healthy Caucasian mothers plus their six children.

V is TRBV5-5 and J is TRBJ2-4; D gene ambiguous. Source material: blood. This TCR was recovered from a boy between 5 and 17 years old in good health. The DNA of the CDR3 is TGTGCCAGCAGGTCGCCCAGTTCCAACATTCAGTACTTC. Translation: CASRSPSSNIQYF.